This record covers a single TCR beta chain. Its matching antigen is unknown. This specimen comes from a study of cytomegalovirus exposure and HLA in healthy donors. Study-wide findings and caveats: Using the classifier, cytomegalovirus status was reportedly diagnosed with high specificity and sensitivity.

The V gene lost 7 bases and the J gene lost 5 bases, with 8 bases spanning the gap. The CDR3 runs to 12 residues. From germline, CDR1 is MNHNY and CDR2 SVGAGI (reference sequence). Produced via immunoSEQ multiplex PCR; TCRdb's table is partial and in-frame only. The table lists 97,000 or so clones, around 90% of them singletons. This TCR was recovered from a woman aged 30 to 39 in good health and CMV-seronegative. Material: PBMCs. The chain uses TRBV6-6 and TRBJ2-2, with a tentative D call TRBD1 (6 bases). DNA of the CDR3: TGTGCCAGCAACCAGGGGACCGGGGAGCTGTTTTTT. Encoded protein: CASNQGTGELFF.